Detailed here is one T cell receptor beta chain. The antigen remains undetermined. The CDR3 has 14 residues. Germline lookup yields CDR1 SGHVS and CDR2 FNYEAQ. This entry belongs to a study of CXCR3-negative and CXCR3-positive naive CD8 T cells. Study-level findings and limits: More hydrophobic TRB CDR3s were found in CXCR3-positive naive cells than in CXCR3-negative naive cells. Naive CXCR3-negative cells resembled naive CXCR3-positive cells in TRBV-TRBJ usage; memory cells differed. Much lower diversity was found in memory CD8+ cells, while both naive subsets had comparably high diversity.

Researchers prepared the TRB cDNA libraries using 5' RACE with UMI labels. TCRdb reworked the 5' RACE reads into one entry per CDR3 protein, no DNA. Its listing shows 150,000 to 180,000 distinct CDR3 sequences. Sequencing was performed on naive CXCR3+ CD8+ T cells from blood. As for subset: CD45RO-CCR7+CD27+CD95- naive CD8+ T cells expressing CXCR3 (TNR3+). The chain couples TRBV7-6 to TRBJ2-7; lacking DNA, the TRBD1 call made by TCRdb goes unchecked. The TCR sequence derives from a human donor in good health. Some clones in this sample may be carry-over from other donors' samples. CDR3 region: CASSSGASSYEQYF. Looking up the rest from reference TRBV7-6 and TRBJ2-7 gives the full variable domain: GAGVSQSPRYKVTKRGQDVALRCDPISGHVSLYWYRQALGQGPEFLTYFNYEAQQDKSGLPNDRFSAERPEGSISTLTIQRTEQRDSAMYRCASSSGASSYEQYFGPGTRLTVT.